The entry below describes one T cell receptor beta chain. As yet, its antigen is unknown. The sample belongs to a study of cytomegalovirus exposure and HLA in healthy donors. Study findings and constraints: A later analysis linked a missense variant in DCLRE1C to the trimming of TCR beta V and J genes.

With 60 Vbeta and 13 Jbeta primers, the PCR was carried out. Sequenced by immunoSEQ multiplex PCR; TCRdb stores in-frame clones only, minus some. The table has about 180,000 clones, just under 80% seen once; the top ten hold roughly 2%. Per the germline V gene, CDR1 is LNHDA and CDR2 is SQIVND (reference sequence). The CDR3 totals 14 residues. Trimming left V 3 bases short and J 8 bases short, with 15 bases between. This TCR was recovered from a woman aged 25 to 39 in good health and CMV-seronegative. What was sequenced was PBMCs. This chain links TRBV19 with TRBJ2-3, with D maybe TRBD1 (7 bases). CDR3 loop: CASSIAAGGGTQYF. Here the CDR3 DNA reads TGTGCCAGTAGTATCGCCGCAGGGGGAGGTACGCAGTATTTT.